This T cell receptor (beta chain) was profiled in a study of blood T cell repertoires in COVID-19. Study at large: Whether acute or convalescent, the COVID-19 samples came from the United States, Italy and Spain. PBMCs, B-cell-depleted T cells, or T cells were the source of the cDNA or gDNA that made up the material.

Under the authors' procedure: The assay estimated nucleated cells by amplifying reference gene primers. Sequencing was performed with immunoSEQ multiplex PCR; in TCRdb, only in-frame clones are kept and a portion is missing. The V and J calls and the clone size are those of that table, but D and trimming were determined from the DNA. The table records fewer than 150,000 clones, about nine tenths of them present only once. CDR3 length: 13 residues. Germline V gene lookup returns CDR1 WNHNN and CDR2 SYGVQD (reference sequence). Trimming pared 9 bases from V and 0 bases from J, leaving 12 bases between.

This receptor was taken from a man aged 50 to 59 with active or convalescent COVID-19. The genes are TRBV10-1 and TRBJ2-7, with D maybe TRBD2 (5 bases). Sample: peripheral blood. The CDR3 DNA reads TGCGCCAGTTCGAGCGGCCTCTCCTACGAGCAGTACTTC. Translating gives CASSSGLSYEQYF.